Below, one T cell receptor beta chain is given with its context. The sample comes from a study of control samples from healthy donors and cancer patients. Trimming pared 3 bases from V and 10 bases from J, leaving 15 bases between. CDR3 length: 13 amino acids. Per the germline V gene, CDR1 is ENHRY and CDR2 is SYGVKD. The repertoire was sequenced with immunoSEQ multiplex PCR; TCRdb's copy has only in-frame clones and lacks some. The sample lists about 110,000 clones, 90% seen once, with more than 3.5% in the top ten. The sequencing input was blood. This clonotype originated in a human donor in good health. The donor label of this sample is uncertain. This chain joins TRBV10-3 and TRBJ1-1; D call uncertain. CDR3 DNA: TGTGCCATCAGTGACGGCCGGGCCCTTAGAGCTTTCTTT. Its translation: CAISDGRALRAFF.